The sample holds many counts of the clone carrying this T cell receptor beta chain. The antigen is unknown. Germline and junction disagree at one end, which may indicate a read error. These data are taken from a study of T cells after yellow fever vaccination. Study-wide results and caveats: At around 96% for CD4 and 75% to 90% for CD8, most primary-vaccination clones showed up again after the booster.

TCRdb recomputed calls from the 5' RACE reads with MiXCR, one row per CDR3 protein. Of some 250,000 distinct CDR3 sequences in the sample, around 3.5% are singletons; the top ten hold 15% to 20%. This CDR3 has 15 residues. The V gene's germline CDR1 is SSHAT and CDR2 FNYEAQ (reference sequence). The sequence derives from a man younger than 35 who received the YFV17D yellow fever vaccine. The starting material was PBMCs, obtained 15 days after the yellow fever booster vaccination. This chain connects TRBV7-7 to TRBJ2-2; TRBD1 might be the D (5 bases). CDR3 residues: CASSFNQGGTGELFF. Written as DNA, the CDR3 is TGTGCTAGCAGCTTCAACCAGGGTGGCACCGGGGAGCTGTTTTTT.